Below, 2 T cell receptor beta chains from the same sample are listed, as sequenced in a study of immune evolution from preneoplasia to lung adenocarcinoma. Here immunoSEQ multiplex PCR was the method, and the copy in TCRdb shows in-frame clones only, minus some. This table holds about 3,000 clones, 83% found once. Specimen: FFPE adjacent normal lung tissue. These receptors were collected from a person between 65 and 80 years old with lung adenocarcinoma.

The chain carries TRBV10-3 and TRBJ1-2; D is ambiguous. The CDR3 sequence is 14 residues long. The ends were cut back, 2 bases at V and 3 bases at J, with 10 bases in the middle. The V gene's germline CDR1 is ENHRY and CDR2 SYGVKD. The CDR3 is CAISEKWVDYGYTF. The CDR3, as DNA: TGTGCCATCAGTGAGAAGTGGGTGGACTATGGCTACACCTTC.

V and J are TRBV9 and TRBJ2-3; D is possibly TRBD2 (7 bases). The CDR3 runs to 14 residues. Germline loops: CDR1 SGDLS, CDR2 YYNGEE. Trimming shortened V by 4 bases and J by 4 bases, and 13 bases separated the two germline ends. Here the CDR3 DNA reads TGTGCCAGCAGCTCGGGCGGGGGCCCAGATACGCAGTATTTT. Encoded protein: CASSSGGGPDTQYF.